The clone carrying this TCR beta chain was counted between two and nine times. V dropped 5 bases and J dropped 5; count of bases not matched to a gene: 10. The CDR3 runs to 14 residues. Germline V gene lookup returns CDR1 SQVTM and CDR2 ANQGSEA. The source of the sample is a study of cytomegalovirus exposure and HLA in healthy donors. Method: immunoSEQ multiplex PCR; TCRdb's copy keeps in-frame clones and lacks some. The sample lists over 200,000 clones; around 88% were seen once. The source of this sequence is a woman younger than 35 in good health and CMV-seronegative. This chain links TRBV29-1 with TRBJ1-1, with 8 bases identical to TRBD1. The sequenced sample was PBMCs. The DNA of the CDR3 is TGCAGCGTTTTAGTCGGACAGGGTACGACTGAAGCTTTCTTT. It codes for CSVLVGQGTTEAFF.